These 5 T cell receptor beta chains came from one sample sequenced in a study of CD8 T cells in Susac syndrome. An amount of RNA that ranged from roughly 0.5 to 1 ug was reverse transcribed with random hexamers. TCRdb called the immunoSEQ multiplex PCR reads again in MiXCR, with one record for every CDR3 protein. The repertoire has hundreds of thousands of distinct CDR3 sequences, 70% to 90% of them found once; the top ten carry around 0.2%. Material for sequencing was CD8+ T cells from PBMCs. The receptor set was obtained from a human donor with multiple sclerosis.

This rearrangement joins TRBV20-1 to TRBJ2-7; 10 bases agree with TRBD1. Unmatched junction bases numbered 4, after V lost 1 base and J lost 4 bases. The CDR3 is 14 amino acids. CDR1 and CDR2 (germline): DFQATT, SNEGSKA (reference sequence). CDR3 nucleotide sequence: TGCAGTGCTAGAGCGGGACAGGGGTTTTACGAGCAGTACTTC. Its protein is CSARAGQGFYEQYF.

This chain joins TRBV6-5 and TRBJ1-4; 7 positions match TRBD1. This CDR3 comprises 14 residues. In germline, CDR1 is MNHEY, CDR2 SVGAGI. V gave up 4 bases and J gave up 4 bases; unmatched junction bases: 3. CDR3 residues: CASSFDRVNEKLFF. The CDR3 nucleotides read TGTGCCAGCAGTTTTGACAGGGTTAATGAAAAACTGTTTTTT.

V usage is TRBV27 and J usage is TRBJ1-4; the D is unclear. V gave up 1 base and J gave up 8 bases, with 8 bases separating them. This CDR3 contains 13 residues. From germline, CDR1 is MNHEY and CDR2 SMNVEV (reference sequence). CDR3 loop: CASSLFTEEKLFF. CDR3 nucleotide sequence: TGTGCCAGCAGTTTATTTACGGAAGAAAAACTGTTTTTT.

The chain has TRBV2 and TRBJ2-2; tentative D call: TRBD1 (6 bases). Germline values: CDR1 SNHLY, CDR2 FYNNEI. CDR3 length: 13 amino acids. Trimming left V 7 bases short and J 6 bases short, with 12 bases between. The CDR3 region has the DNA TGTGCCAGCATGAACAGGGCCTCCGGGGAGCTGTTTTTT. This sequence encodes CASMNRASGELFF.

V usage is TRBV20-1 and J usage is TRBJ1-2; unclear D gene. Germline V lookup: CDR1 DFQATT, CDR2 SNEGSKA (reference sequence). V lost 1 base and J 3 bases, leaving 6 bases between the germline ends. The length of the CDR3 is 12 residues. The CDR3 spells CSARARDYGYTF. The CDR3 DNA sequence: TGCAGTGCTAGAGCCCGGGACTATGGCTACACCTTC.